This TCR beta chain was sequenced during a study of T cell repertoires in cytomegalovirus infection. As regards this clonotype: As yet, its antigen is unknown.

A single record per CDR3 protein comes from TCRdb applying MiXCR to the reads. The repertoire has about half a million distinct CDR3 sequences, around 30% of them found once; the top ten carry roughly 15%. Trimming removed 5 bases at V and 7 bases at J, with 17 bases between. This CDR3 has 14 amino acids. Per germline, CDR1 DFQATT and CDR2 SNEGSKA (reference sequence). The sequencing here drew on cultured PBMCs, taken from culture after CMV antigen stimulation. This chain connects TRBV20-1 to TRBJ1-4; D is uncertain. This receptor was obtained from a human donor in good health (CMV status not recorded). Some clones in this sample may be carry-over from other donors' samples. CDR3 in amino acids: CSAPKLQVGEKLFF. The CDR3 DNA follows: TGCAGTGCTCCAAAACTGCAAGTGGGTGAAAAACTGTTTTTT.